The sample holds a few counts of the clone carrying this T cell receptor (beta chain). Its antigen is unidentified. The data were obtained in a study of T-cell memory formation after mild COVID-19. Turning to the study itself: Across donors, TCR clusters were largely donor specific. Notes on the study in general: Contracting CD4+ clones were located mainly in CM and EM, and CD8+ clones in EMRA. A second wave expanding day 15 to 37 was CD4+-biased; contracting clones were balanced.

TCR alpha and TCR beta cDNA libraries carrying sample barcodes and UMIs came from 5'RACE with constant-segment primers. TCRdb re-called the 5' RACE reads through MiXCR, storing one row per CDR3 protein. The sample holds about 120,000 distinct CDR3 sequences; approximately 15% are singletons and the top ten take approximately 15%. This CDR3 has 14 residues. V lost 4 bases and J 4 bases, leaving 11 bases between the germline ends. Germline V gene lookup returns CDR1 SGHRS and CDR2 YFSETQ. The specimen was PBMCs or a T cell subset sorted from them (not recorded which). This chain connects TRBV5-1 to TRBJ2-2; D unclear. This TCR was recovered from an adult woman who had mild COVID-19 (a few samples of this study predate the infection). Cell type and time point are not known. CDR3 sequence: CASSPGVGTGELFF. The CDR3, as DNA: TGCGCCAGCAGCCCTGGGGTGGGCACCGGGGAGCTGTTTTTT.